This entry concerns a single TCR beta chain. This clonotype turned up a few times. Its cognate antigen has yet to be identified. Base quality data are lacking; no much larger clone is found one base away. The source of the sample is a study of T cell repertoires in cytomegalovirus infection (dated by TCRdb to about 2019). In terms of the full investigation: Recently identified HLA-C-restricted CMV epitopes, whose presentation resists viral immunomodulation, were targeted by peptide stimulations together with well-studied HLA-B-restricted epitopes. The HLA type of each donor mattered for the analysis, because public TCR beta signatures pointed to carriage of CMV infection along with the matching HLA type. General findings and caveats noted by the study authors: The ex vivo response was dominated by HLA-C-restricted CMV-specific TCR beta clonotypes, and the single most frequent clonotype in two of eight donors was supplied by these HLA-C-restricted clonotypes. Carriers of CMV infection plus the relevant HLA type were discriminated by the cumulative frequency of public TCR beta family members in the study cohort and in an independent roughly 350-donor cohort.

For sequencing, an Illumina HiSeq 1500 was employed. TCRdb reanalyzed the raw reads on its own, using fastp at Q25 for trimming and MiXCR for clone calling, and kept in-frame beta chains. Rows matching on CDR3 protein sequence are summarized as one entry with the most common DNA and genes. The sample table contains around 340,000 distinct CDR3 sequences; only one count was recorded for around 29% of them. The ten largest clones take up 20% of the sample. This sample's treatment or condition label indicates: in vitro stimulation with specific CMV peptide epitopes to enrich CMV-specific T cells. The germline ends are 17 bases apart after V is trimmed by 1 base and J by 3 bases. From its cysteine to its phenylalanine, the CDR3 spans 17 amino acids. Of the read, only the CDR3 DNA is kept; its 51 bases are in frame from base 1. For CDR1 and CDR2, the germline V gene lists SGHVT and SQSDAQ.

The chain uses TRBV7-4 and TRBJ2-3; the best D guess is TRBD2, with 5 bases matching. The source was cultured PBMCs, collected from culture after CMV antigen stimulation. The origin of this receptor is a human donor in good health (CMV status not recorded). Some clones in this sample may be carry-over from other donors' samples. This receptor carries the CDR3 CASSLGGLPVKTDTQYF. The sequenced DNA: TGTGCCAGCAGCTTAGGAGGACTCCCCGTAAAGACAGATACGCAGTATTTT.